These 15 T cell receptor beta chains came from one sample sequenced in a study of long-term antiretroviral therapy in people with HIV. Version v3.0 of the immunoSEQ assay ran at survey level. Libraries were prepared by immunoSEQ multiplex PCR; TCRdb keeps only in-frame clonotypes and omits some of them. The sample consists of about 33,000 clones, roughly 96% of them appearing once. This specimen consisted of unsorted PBMCs, obtained 6.6 years after starting antiretroviral therapy. Source of these receptors: a man aged 25-40 years with HIV.

This chain joins TRBV27 and TRBJ2-3; a weak D match, TRBD1 (6 bases). Between the trimmed V and J ends, which lost 5 bases and 6 bases, there was a span of 15 bases. CDR1 is MNHEY and CDR2 is SMNVEV in the germline V gene (reference sequence). This CDR3 is 14 amino acids long. The CDR3 protein is CASSPGTYGDTQYF. As DNA, the CDR3 is TGTGCCAGCAGTCCCGGGACATACGGGGATACGCAGTATTTT.

The count of this clone is one. The genes are TRBV5-1 and TRBJ2-1, with TRBD1 matching 7 bases. The CDR3 is made up of 14 amino acids. Trimming took 2 bases from V and 9 from J; bases not matched to a gene: 8. Germline CDR1 and CDR2: SGHRS and YFSETQ. CDR3 region: CASSFNTGAGEQFF. DNA for the CDR3: TGCGCCAGCAGCTTCAATACAGGGGCAGGTGAGCAGTTCTTC.

The chain carries TRBV7-2 and TRBJ2-1; D is possibly TRBD2 (5 bases). CDR3 size: 16 residues. The V end was cut by 3 bases, the J end by 4 bases, with 16 bases between. Germline values: CDR1 SGHTA, CDR2 FQGNSA. CDR3 bases: TGTGCCAGCAGCTTTCATCGGTTAGCGAGTTACAATGAGCAGTTCTTC. It is translated as CASSFHRLASYNEQFF.

The V gene is TRBV11-2, the J gene TRBJ1-1; maybe TRBD1 (6 bases). CDR1 SGHAT and CDR2 FQNNGV come from the germline V gene. There are 14 residues in the CDR3. The ends were cut back, 4 bases at V and 0 bases at J, with 9 bases in the middle. CDR3 DNA sequence: TGTGCCAGCAGCTCCCGGGGGCTGAACACTGAAGCTTTCTTT. This gives the protein CASSSRGLNTEAFF.

The chain links TRBV7-9 to TRBJ1-2, with D maybe TRBD1 (6 bases). V was shortened by 5 bases and J by 3 bases, with 16 bases between the two germline ends. The CDR3 contains 15 residues. Per germline, CDR1 SEHNR and CDR2 FQNEAQ (reference sequence). CDR3 nucleotides: TGTGCCAGCAGCCCGGCGGGGGCGCGGGACTATGGCTACACCTTC. It is translated as CASSPAGARDYGYTF. Drawing the rest from reference TRBV7-9 and TRBJ1-2, the complete variable domain is DTGVSQNPRHKITKRGQNVTFRCDPISEHNRLYWYRQTLGQGPEFLTYFQNEAQLEKSRLLSDRFSAERPKGSFSTLEIQRTEQGDSAMYLCASSPAGARDYGYTFGSGTRLTVV.

This sequence joins TRBV5-1 and TRBJ2-2; no reliable D call. From germline, CDR1 is SGHRS and CDR2 YFSETQ. V lost 0 bases and J 0 bases, leaving 12 bases between the germline ends. The CDR3 runs to 17 residues. CDR3 sequence: CASSLGLGLANTGELFF. The CDR3 DNA reads as TGCGCCAGCAGCTTGGGGCTGGGGTTGGCGAACACCGGGGAGCTGTTTTTT. The full variable domain, rest sourced from reference TRBV5-1 and TRBJ2-2, is KAGVTQTPRYLIKTRGQQVTLSCSPISGHRSVSWYQQTPGQGLQFLFEYFSETQRNKGNFPGRFSGRQFSNSRSEMNVSTLELGDSALYLCASSLGLGLANTGELFFGEGSRLTVL.

This rearrangement joins TRBV5-1 to TRBJ2-2; TRBD1 might be the D (7 bases). Germline V gene data show CDR1 as SGHRS and CDR2 as YFSETQ. This CDR3 is 19 amino acids long. V shed 8 bases and J shed 5 bases, with 31 bases lying between them. For the CDR3, the DNA is TGCGCCAGGGGTGGGTCGATAGCGGCAGGGGGAGTAGGAACCGGGGAGCTGTTTTTT. Protein product: CARGGSIAAGGVGTGELFF.

The genes are TRBV5-6 and TRBJ2-2, with D tentatively TRBD1 or TRBD2 (6 bases each). With 5 bases removed from V and 7 bases from J, the gap between germline ends came to 12 bases. Germline CDR1 is SGHDT and CDR2 is YYEEEE. The CDR3 is 13 residues long. CDR3 in amino acids: CASSTGRYGELFF. DNA for the CDR3: TGTGCCAGCAGTACAGGGAGGTACGGGGAGCTGTTTTTT.

This clone occurred once. V and J are TRBV5-6 and TRBJ2-1; 8 bases align to TRBD1. CDR1 is SGHDT and CDR2 is YYEEEE in the germline V gene. This CDR3 comprises 14 residues. V was clipped by 1 base and J by 3 bases; unmatched bases: 0. The DNA for the CDR3 is TGTGCCAGCAGCTTGACAGGGGGCTACAATGAGCAGTTCTTC. It translates to CASSLTGGYNEQFF. Supplemented by reference TRBV5-6 and TRBJ2-1, the full variable domain reads DAGVTQSPTHLIKTRGQQVTLRCSPKSGHDTVSWYQQALGQGPQFIFQYYEEEERQRGNFPDRFSGHQFPNYSSELNVNALLLGDSALYLCASSLTGGYNEQFFGPGTRLTVL.

This chain connects TRBV15 to TRBJ1-2, with 7 nucleotides matching TRBD1. With 9 bases clipped from V and 6 bases from J, the junction kept 13 bases outside the gene matches. This CDR3 contains 14 residues. From germline, CDR1 is LNHNV and CDR2 YYDKDF (reference sequence). CDR3 nucleotides: TGTGCCACTAATAACCCCGGGACAGTAAATGGCTACACCTTC. Encoded protein: CATNNPGTVNGYTF.

The chain employs TRBV6-1 and TRBJ1-4; D is unresolved. V shed 10 bases and J shed 6 bases, with 21 bases lying between them. Germline values: CDR1 MNHNS, CDR2 SASEGT. This CDR3 spans 15 amino acids. CDR3 nucleotides: TGTGCCACCCAACCCCTGGCGGAATTGCATGAAAAACTGTTTTTT. It is translated as CATQPLAELHEKLFF.

The V call is TRBV5-4, the J call TRBJ2-1; tentatively, D is TRBD1 (5 bases). The CDR3 sequence is 16 residues long. Trimming pared 3 bases from V and 6 bases from J, leaving 19 bases between. Germline V CDR1 and CDR2: SGHNT, YYREEE (reference sequence). For the CDR3, the DNA is TGTGCCAGCAGCTCGTCGCAGGGCCTCGAAGGCAATGAGCAGTTCTTC. This translates into CASSSSQGLEGNEQFF.

The chain is built from TRBV19 and TRBJ1-5; D perhaps matches TRBD1 (6 bases). Germline V CDR1 and CDR2: LNHDA, SQIVND (reference sequence). This CDR3 is built from 13 residues. V was clipped by 4 bases and J by 5 bases, with 9 bases between them. The CDR3 nucleotides read TGTGCCAGTAGTAAGGGGGTTTATCAGCCCCAGCATTTT. It translates to CASSKGVYQPQHF. The full variable domain, rest sourced from reference TRBV19 and TRBJ1-5, is DGGITQSPKYLFRKEGQNVTLSCEQNLNHDAMYWYRQDPGQGLRLIYYSQIVNDFQKGDIAEGYSVSREKKESFPLTVTSAQKNPTAFYLCASSKGVYQPQHFGDGTRLSIL.

This clone occurred once. The V gene is TRBV5-4, the J gene TRBJ1-1; no clear D. CDR3 length: 14 amino acids. Germline V gene data show CDR1 as SGHNT and CDR2 as YYREEE (reference sequence). Trimming pared 2 bases from V and 0 bases from J, leaving 8 bases between. CDR3: CASSLGGMNTEAFF. CDR3 in DNA: TGTGCCAGCAGCTTAGGCGGCATGAACACTGAAGCTTTCTTT.

V usage is TRBV9 and J usage is TRBJ1-1; the D gene is possibly TRBD1 (5 bases). The germline V gene encodes CDR1 SGDLS and CDR2 YYNGEE. The V end was cut by 0 bases, the J end by 5 bases, with 8 bases between. The CDR3 length is 13 residues. CDR3 protein: CASSVDEGTEAFF. The CDR3 coding sequence is TGTGCCAGCAGCGTAGATGAGGGGACTGAAGCTTTCTTT.